The 3 T cell receptor beta chains listed next were all sequenced from one sample in a study of blood T cell repertoires in COVID-19. The table came from immunoSEQ multiplex PCR; TCRdb's copy has only in-frame clones and leaves some out. The data contain hundreds of thousands of clones, roughly nine tenths of them seen just once; the ten biggest clones take up around 10%. Sequencing input: peripheral blood. The receptors derive from a woman younger than 45 with COVID-19, enrolled during active disease.

The rearrangement joins TRBV27 to TRBJ2-5, with 7 bases fitting TRBD2. Trimming removed 4 bases from V and 3 bases from J; junction bases left unmatched: 8. The CDR3 is 15 residues long. CDR1 and CDR2 from the germline V gene are MNHEY and SMNVEV (reference sequence). The CDR3 loop is CASSSPAGPKETQYF. CDR3 sequence (DNA): TGTGCCAGCAGTTCTCCAGCGGGGCCTAAAGAGACCCAGTACTTC.

The V and J genes are TRBV14 and TRBJ2-1; D may be TRBD2 (5 bases). Trimming took off 1 base at V and 0 bases at J, with 10 bases between the two ends. Germline V CDR1 and CDR2: SGHDN, FVKESK. The CDR3 spans 16 residues. The CDR3 sequence: CASSQGLRGSYNEQFF. DNA of the CDR3: TGTGCCAGCAGCCAAGGGCTCCGGGGCTCCTACAATGAGCAGTTCTTC.

The chain is built from TRBV9 and TRBJ2-6; no clear D gene. This CDR3 is built from 14 residues. Germline values: CDR1 SGDLS, CDR2 YYNGEE. V lost 4 bases and J 4 bases, leaving 9 bases between the germline ends. The chain's CDR3 is CASSRVTGANVLTF. The CDR3 DNA reads as TGTGCCAGCAGCCGGGTAACCGGGGCCAACGTCCTGACTTTC.